A single sample gave rise to the 25 T cell receptor beta chains below, sequenced in a study of cytomegalovirus exposure and HLA in healthy donors. PCR was performed using 60 Vbeta and 13 Jbeta primers. Sequencing was performed with immunoSEQ multiplex PCR; in TCRdb, only in-frame clones are kept and a portion is missing. The table records approximately 200,000 clones, about 79% of them present only once. Sequencing was done on a sample of PBMCs. These receptors were collected from a boy aged 2 to 9 in good health and CMV-seronegative.

The rearrangement uses TRBV9 and TRBJ2-3, with 12 bases lining up with TRBD2. The CDR3 length is 16 residues. Germline V gene sequence: CDR1 SGDLS, CDR2 YYNGEE. The junction had 8 bases not matched to a gene; V was cut back by 4 bases and J by 5 bases. CDR3 sequence reads: CASSPPSGGARDTQYF. The DNA for the CDR3 is TGTGCCAGCAGCCCCCCTAGCGGGGGGGCTAGAGATACGCAGTATTTT.

The J gene is TRBJ1-2, the V gene TRBV19; D gene unclear. V lost 6 bases to trimming and J lost 4 bases, with 9 bases between them. The CDR3 extends over 12 amino acids. The germline V gene encodes CDR1 LNHDA and CDR2 SQIVND (reference sequence). The CDR3 sequence is CASRRFLYGYTF. The CDR3, as DNA: TGTGCCAGTAGGAGATTCCTCTATGGCTACACCTTC.

This clone was found a few times. V is TRBV15 and J is TRBJ1-2; D might be TRBD1 (6 bases). Germline CDR1 LNHNV, CDR2 YYDKDF (reference sequence). Trimming removed 1 base from V and 5 bases from J, with 8 bases in between. The CDR3 has 13 residues. The CDR3 reads CATSRGTAYGYTF. As DNA, the CDR3 is TGTGCCACCAGCAGAGGGACAGCGTATGGCTACACCTTC.

Only one count was recorded for this clone. The rearrangement links TRBV6-1 to TRBJ2-3, with D possibly TRBD2 on 6 matching bases. The CDR3 has 14 residues. From germline, CDR1 is MNHNS and CDR2 SASEGT. Trimming took 4 bases from V and 7 from J, leaving 15 bases between them. The CDR3 DNA follows: TGTGCCAGCAGTGGCGGGGCTACCTCCTATACGCAGTATTTT. This sequence encodes CASSGGATSYTQYF.

The chain is built from TRBV2 and TRBJ2-3; D unclear. Trimming took off 1 base at V and 0 bases at J, with 8 bases between the two ends. The CDR3 consists of 15 residues. The V gene's germline CDR1 is SNHLY and CDR2 FYNNEI. The CDR3 DNA reads as TGTGCCAGCAGTGAAGGCGGTTCTAGCACAGATACGCAGTATTTT. Its translation is CASSEGGSSTDTQYF.

The chain carries TRBV6-5 and TRBJ2-7; 11 bases line up with TRBD1. This CDR3 spans 16 amino acids. With 0 bases clipped from V and 0 bases from J, the junction kept 1 base outside the gene matches. Per the germline V gene, CDR1 is MNHEY and CDR2 is SVGAGI. CDR3 bases: TGTGCCAGCAGTTACTCTGGGACAGGGGGCTCCTACGAGCAGTACTTC. Translated: CASSYSGTGGSYEQYF.

This clone has a handful of counts. This sequence joins TRBV6-5 and TRBJ2-7; TRBD2 is a possible D gene (5 bases). This CDR3 contains 15 residues. V lost 2 bases and J 2 bases, leaving 13 bases between the germline ends. Germline CDR1 reads MNHEY; CDR2 reads SVGAGI. For the CDR3, the DNA is TGTGCCAGCAGTTACGAGCGGACGTTACCCTACGAGCAGTACTTC. It codes for CASSYERTLPYEQYF.

This clone was found once. The chain uses TRBV4-3 and TRBJ1-2; a weak D match, TRBD1 (6 bases). Germline V CDR1 and CDR2: LGHNA, YSLEER. The V end lost 3 bases, the J end lost 5 bases, and 16 bases lay between the germline ends. The CDR3 is made up of 15 amino acids. The DNA of the CDR3 is TGCGCCAGCAGCCAGGAGGGGGACGGGGGGTATGGCTACACCTTC. Its protein product is CASSQEGDGGYGYTF.

This clone came up a few times. This sequence joins TRBV5-8 and TRBJ1-1; D perhaps matches TRBD1 (5 bases). V gave up 4 bases and J gave up 3 bases, with 16 bases separating them. The germline gives CDR1 SGHTS, CDR2 YDEGEE. The CDR3 is made up of 15 amino acids. CDR3 amino acids: CASSPGVRRDTEAFF. The DNA of the CDR3 is TGTGCCAGCAGCCCGGGGGTCCGACGGGACACTGAAGCTTTCTTT.

This chain joins TRBV4-2 and TRBJ1-5; D not resolved. V gave up 4 bases and J gave up 11 bases, with 21 bases separating them. The CDR3 has 15 amino acids. Germline V gene data show CDR1 as LGHNA and CDR2 as YNFKEQ. The CDR3 DNA reads as TGTGCCAGCAGCCGTGGCACTAGGGATACTAGCACCCAGCATTTT. Protein: CASSRGTRDTSTQHF.

The chain uses TRBV7-9 and TRBJ1-1, with D perhaps matching TRBD1 (5 bases). Trimming took off 3 bases at V and 5 bases at J, with 16 bases between the two ends. The germline CDR1 and CDR2 sequences are SEHNR and FQNEAQ (reference sequence). CDR3 length: 15 residues. The CDR3 DNA sequence: TGTGCCAGCAGCTTGGCCAGGGTGGGGAGGACTGAAGCTTTCTTT. It translates to CASSLARVGRTEAFF. Using reference TRBV7-9 and TRBJ1-1 for the parts outside the CDR3, the full variable domain is DTGVSQNPRHKITKRGQNVTFRCDPISEHNRLYWYRQTLGQGPEFLTYFQNEAQLEKSRLLSDRFSAERPKGSFSTLEIQRTEQGDSAMYLCASSLARVGRTEAFFGQGTRLTVV.

The chain carries TRBV6-5 and TRBJ1-2; possibly TRBD1 for D (6 bases). The ends were cut back, 6 bases at V and 4 bases at J, with 18 bases in the middle. The CDR3 runs to 15 residues. Per germline, CDR1 MNHEY and CDR2 SVGAGI. The CDR3 protein is CASSRRGGSGYGYTF. DNA for the CDR3: TGTGCCAGCAGCCGACGCGGGGGCAGCGGCTATGGCTACACCTTC.

The chain has TRBV27 and TRBJ1-4; the D is unclear. The CDR3 is 15 residues long. Germline assignment: CDR1 MNHEY and CDR2 SMNVEV (reference sequence). Trimming left V 7 bases short and J 3 bases short, with 15 bases between. The CDR3 bases are TGTGCCAGCACCCCCGGAGGCAGCGCTAATGAAAAACTGTTTTTT. Its translation: CASTPGGSANEKLFF.

The gene calls are TRBV9 and TRBJ2-1; D possibly corresponds to TRBD2 (6 bases). Between the trimmed V and J ends, which lost 0 bases and 3 bases, there was a span of 10 bases. Per germline, CDR1 SGDLS and CDR2 YYNGEE. The CDR3 is 15 amino acids. Here the CDR3 reads CASSVGVGLYNEQFF. DNA for the CDR3: TGTGCCAGCAGCGTAGGGGTGGGACTCTACAATGAGCAGTTCTTC.

V and J are TRBV5-1 and TRBJ1-1; 8 positions agree with TRBD1. The CDR3 consists of 13 residues. Germline values: CDR1 SGHRS, CDR2 YFSETQ. V lost 8 bases and J lost 4; bases outside the gene matches: 7. CDR3 sequence reads: CASKTGASTEAFF. DNA of the CDR3: TGCGCCAGTAAGACAGGGGCGAGCACTGAAGCTTTCTTT. The full variable domain, its missing parts supplied by reference TRBV5-1 and TRBJ1-1, is KAGVTQTPRYLIKTRGQQVTLSCSPISGHRSVSWYQQTPGQGLQFLFEYFSETQRNKGNFPGRFSGRQFSNSRSEMNVSTLELGDSALYLCASKTGASTEAFFGQGTRLTVV.

The chain combines TRBV7-8 with TRBJ2-3; D may be TRBD2 (6 bases). Germline values: CDR1 SGHVS, CDR2 FQNEAQ. Between the trimmed V and J ends, which lost 7 bases and 7 bases, there was a span of 24 bases. This CDR3 region has 16 residues. CDR3 residues: CASILGVAAPQNTQYF. CDR3 coding DNA: TGTGCCAGCATCCTTGGGGTAGCGGCGCCTCAGAATACGCAGTATTTT.

The chain uses TRBV18 and TRBJ2-5; TRBD2 aligns across 7 bases. After removal of 3 bases from V and 4 bases from J, the junction contained 5 bases not matched to a gene. This CDR3 is 14 amino acids long. From germline, CDR1 is KGHSH and CDR2 LQKENI. CDR3: CASSPPTSAETQYF. The CDR3 coding sequence is TGTGCCAGCTCACCCCCCACTAGCGCAGAGACCCAGTACTTC.

The chain uses TRBV6-5 and TRBJ1-1; the D gene is possibly TRBD1 (6 bases). This CDR3 region has 15 residues. Germline CDR1 and CDR2: MNHEY and SVGAGI. Trimming removed 0 bases from V and 10 bases from J, with 18 bases in between. Here the CDR3 reads CASSYSWPGVRGAFF. CDR3 DNA sequence: TGTGCCAGCAGTTACTCGTGGCCAGGGGTTCGGGGAGCTTTCTTT.

The count of this clone is one. This rearrangement joins TRBV29-1 to TRBJ2-7; D remains unclear. The CDR3 sequence is 12 residues long. With 4 bases removed from V and 0 bases from J, the gap between germline ends came to 7 bases. Germline values: CDR1 SQVTM, CDR2 ANQGSEA. CDR3 region: CSVAHSSYEQYF. The CDR3 DNA sequence: TGCAGCGTTGCCCACAGCTCCTACGAGCAGTACTTC.

The chain combines TRBV10-3 with TRBJ2-7; D is uncertain. The length of the CDR3 is 14 residues. The V and J ends lost 2 bases and 2 bases respectively, with 10 bases between them. Germline loops: CDR1 ENHRY, CDR2 SYGVKD. CDR3 in DNA: TGTGCCATCAGTGAGCGAGGCAGTCCCTACGAGCAGTACTTC. This sequence encodes CAISERGSPYEQYF.

The chain recombines TRBV5-1 with TRBJ2-3, with TRBD1 matching over 9 bases. The CDR3 runs 15 residues. Germline V gives CDR1 SGHRS, CDR2 YFSETQ. The J segment lost 4 bases and the V segment lost 4 bases, leaving 7 bases of the junction unmatched. CDR3 loop: CASSHGTGSPDTQYF. DNA of the CDR3: TGCGCCAGCAGCCACGGGACAGGGAGTCCAGATACGCAGTATTTT.

V usage is TRBV20-1 and J usage is TRBJ2-5; D is possibly TRBD2 (5 bases). Germline CDR1 reads DFQATT; CDR2 reads SNEGSKA (reference sequence). The CDR3 extends over 11 amino acids. V gave up 5 bases and J gave up 5 bases, with 9 bases separating them. The CDR3 nucleotides are TGCAGTGCTCAGACGGGGGAGACCCAGTACTTC. Its translation is CSAQTGETQYF.

This sequence joins TRBV7-2 and TRBJ1-6, with D unresolved. Between the trimmed V and J ends, which lost 4 bases and 8 bases, there was a span of 9 bases. CDR1 is SGHTA, CDR2 FQGNSA, per germline. The CDR3 loop spans 13 amino acids. The CDR3 DNA is TGTGCCAGCAGCTCGACCGGGGATTCACCCCTCCACTTT. This sequence encodes CASSSTGDSPLHF.

The rearrangement uses TRBV5-6 and TRBJ2-7, with 7 nucleotides matching TRBD1. The length of the CDR3 is 13 residues. Germline V CDR1 and CDR2: SGHDT, YYEEEE. The J segment lost 3 bases and the V segment lost 4 bases, leaving 4 bases of the junction unmatched. As DNA, the CDR3 is TGTGCCAGCAGCGCGGACAGGTTCTACGAGCAGTACTTC. It codes for CASSADRFYEQYF.

This clone showed up just once. J is TRBJ2-7 and V is TRBV5-1; 8 nucleotides align to TRBD1. Germline assignment: CDR1 SGHRS and CDR2 YFSETQ. This CDR3 region has 16 residues. Trimming at V came to 5 bases and at J to 2 bases, leaving 12 bases not matched to a gene. The CDR3 DNA follows: TGCGCCAGCAGAGAAACGGTGCGCAGGGGGCCCTACGAGCAGTACTTC. It translates to CASRETVRRGPYEQYF.